The 29 T cell receptor beta chains reported below all come from one sample, sequenced in a study of CXCR3-negative and CXCR3-positive naive CD8 T cells. UMI-labeled 5' RACE TRB cDNA libraries were prepared from the cells. TCRdb re-called the 5' RACE reads, yielding one record per CDR3 amino acid sequence without DNA. The sample's table shows 100,000 to 150,000 distinct CDR3 sequences. The study's findings and limits: CXCR3-positive naive cells carried more hydrophobic TRB CDR3s than CXCR3-negative ones.

Antigen specificity for these receptors is unknown. Sequencing input: naive CXCR3+ CD8+ T cells from blood. The subset was: CD45RO-CCR7+CD27+CD95- naive CD8+ T cells expressing CXCR3 (TNR3+). Receptors were obtained from a human donor in good health. Some clones in this sample may be carry-over from other donors' samples.

The V and J genes are TRBV11-2 and TRBJ2-3; TCRdb returns TRBD1, unconfirmable since there is no DNA. The CDR3 loop spans 14 amino acids. The germline V gene has CDR1 SGHAT and CDR2 FQNNGV. CDR3 protein: CASTPGGFTDTQYF. Looking up the rest from reference TRBV11-2 and TRBJ2-3 gives the full variable domain: EAGVAQSPRYKIIEKRQSVAFWCNPISGHATLYWYQQILGQGPKLLIQFQNNGVVDDSQLPKDRFSAERLKGVDSTLKIQPAKLEDSAVYLCASTPGGFTDTQYFGPGTRLTVL.

The V and J genes are TRBV7-3 and TRBJ2-5; without DNA, the TCRdb call of TRBD2 cannot be checked. Germline CDR1 SGHTA, CDR2 FQGTGA. This CDR3 region has 15 residues. The CDR3 sequence: CASSSASGLQETQYF.

The chain has TRBV3-1 and TRBJ2-3; TCRdb's D call of TRBD2 is untestable without DNA. Germline V lookup: CDR1 LGHDT, CDR2 YNNKEL (reference sequence). The CDR3 loop spans 16 amino acids. CDR3 region: CASSPRAGEHTDTQYF.

This sequence joins TRBV12-2 and TRBJ1-1. TRBV12-2 is deemed a pseudogene. CDR3 size: 11 residues. The CDR3 here is CASRSTNEAFF.

The V call is TRBV29-1, the J call TRBJ2-7. The germline gives CDR1 SQVTM, CDR2 ANQGSEA. The CDR3 is 13 residues long. The chain's CDR3 is CSVGDIEVYEQYF.

V gene TRBV27 combines with J gene TRBJ2-2. The CDR3 consists of 12 residues. Germline CDR1 is MNHEY and CDR2 is SMNVEV (reference sequence). The CDR3 loop reads CASRLGTGELFF.

This chain uses TRBV6-6 with TRBJ2-5; no DNA is available, so the TRBD1 call from TCRdb remains unchecked. This CDR3 has 15 amino acids. Germline V gene data show CDR1 as MNHNY and CDR2 as SVGAGI (reference sequence). The CDR3 reads CASREDRKLQETQYF.

This chain links TRBV7-9 with TRBJ2-1; checking the TCRdb D call of TRBD2 is not possible without DNA. Germline V gives CDR1 SEHNR, CDR2 FQNEAQ (reference sequence). The CDR3 covers 16 residues. The CDR3 protein is CASSPTTSGNYNEQFF.

This chain joins TRBV9 and TRBJ2-3; TCRdb's assignment of TRBD1 cannot be checked, as there is no DNA. Germline CDR1 reads SGDLS; CDR2 reads YYNGEE. This CDR3 region has 16 residues. The CDR3: CASSPPPQGLADTQYF. The full variable domain, with the rest looked up from reference TRBV9 and TRBJ2-3, is DSGVTQTPKHLITATGQRVTLRCSPRSGDLSVYWYQQSLDQGLQFLIQYYNGEERAKGNILERFSAQQFPDLHSELNLSSLELGDSALYFCASSPPPQGLADTQYFGPGTRLTVL.

The chain links TRBV7-9 to TRBJ2-1; TCRdb indicates TRBD1, and absent DNA this call remains unverified. The CDR3 runs 13 residues. Per the germline V gene, CDR1 is SEHNR and CDR2 is FQNEAQ (reference sequence). The CDR3 region is CASRDRVDNEQFF.

The chain combines TRBV5-1 with TRBJ2-7; the D call of TRBD1 rests on TCRdb alone, since no DNA is present to check it. Germline lookup yields CDR1 SGHRS and CDR2 YFSETQ. There are 14 residues in the CDR3. The CDR3: CASSFRTGVYEQYF.

The chain combines TRBV5-1 with TRBJ2-1; TCRdb names TRBD1, which stays unverified in the absence of DNA. The CDR3 contains 16 residues. Germline-derived CDR1 and CDR2 are SGHRS and YFSETQ. This chain's CDR3 is CASSLILQGAGNEQFF. The full variable domain, rest sourced from reference TRBV5-1 and TRBJ2-1, is KAGVTQTPRYLIKTRGQQVTLSCSPISGHRSVSWYQQTPGQGLQFLFEYFSETQRNKGNFPGRFSGRQFSNSRSEMNVSTLELGDSALYLCASSLILQGAGNEQFFGPGTRLTVL.

V is TRBV4-3 and J is TRBJ2-7. CDR3 length: 14 residues. The germline V gene has CDR1 LGHNA and CDR2 YSLEER. Here the CDR3 reads CASSQDSSSYEQYF.

The chain employs TRBV28 and TRBJ1-1; TCRdb's D gene call, TRBD1, goes unchecked for lack of DNA. Germline lookup yields CDR1 MDHEN and CDR2 SYDVKM. The CDR3 is made up of 11 amino acids. The CDR3: CASSLSGEAFF.

The chain combines TRBV13 with TRBJ2-7; without DNA, the TCRdb call of TRBD2 cannot be checked. The CDR3 spans 14 residues. Germline loops: CDR1 PRHDT, CDR2 FYEKMQ (reference sequence). CDR3 sequence reads: CASSPLAGGYEQYF.

V usage is TRBV5-5 and J usage is TRBJ2-1; TCRdb gives TRBD1 as the D gene, but with no DNA this cannot be confirmed. The CDR3 has 14 amino acids. CDR1 is SGHKS and CDR2 is YYEKEE in the germline V gene (reference sequence). CDR3 residues: CASSRGGARDEQFF. The whole variable domain, filled in from reference TRBV5-5 and TRBJ2-1, reads DAGVTQSPTHLIKTRGQQVTLRCSPISGHKSVSWYQQVLGQGPQFIFQYYEKEERGRGNFPDRFSARQFPNYSSELNVNALLLGDSALYLCASSRGGARDEQFFGPGTRLTVL.

The chain links TRBV5-4 to TRBJ2-1; as DNA is missing, the TRBD2 call by TCRdb cannot be tested. Per the germline V gene, CDR1 is SGHNT and CDR2 is YYREEE (reference sequence). The CDR3 extends over 15 amino acids. The CDR3 loop reads CASSLRREIGNEQFF.

J is TRBJ1-2 and V is TRBV19; TCRdb's assignment of TRBD1 cannot be checked, as there is no DNA. The CDR3 consists of 14 residues. The germline gives CDR1 LNHDA, CDR2 SQIVND (reference sequence). The CDR3 reads CASSTQTGGNGYTF.

The rearrangement joins TRBV4-1 to TRBJ1-1. The CDR3 runs 18 residues. Germline lookup yields CDR1 MGHRA and CDR2 YSYEKL. The CDR3 reads CASSQESFTVFGNTEAFF.

This chain joins TRBV7-2 and TRBJ2-7. CDR1 is SGHTA and CDR2 is FQGNSA in the germline V gene. The CDR3 runs to 13 residues. The CDR3 loop reads CASSSFADYEQYF.

V and J are TRBV6-5 and TRBJ2-7; the TCRdb call, TRBD1, lacks DNA for checking. The CDR3 runs to 14 residues. Per the germline V gene, CDR1 is MNHEY and CDR2 is SVGAGI. The CDR3 loop reads CASSYTGQSYEQYF.

V usage is TRBV7-9 and J usage is TRBJ2-1; TCRdb reports TRBD2, a call that lacks DNA to check it against. Germline CDR1 is SEHNR and CDR2 is FQNEAQ (reference sequence). The length of the CDR3 is 18 residues. CDR3 protein: CASSPQPGLAGAGNEQFF.

The rearrangement links TRBV11-2 to TRBJ2-1; TCRdb indicates TRBD2, and absent DNA this call remains unverified. The V gene's germline CDR1 is SGHAT and CDR2 FQNNGV. This CDR3 contains 13 residues. Here the CDR3 reads CASSVGLYNEQFF. Filled out from reference TRBV11-2 and TRBJ2-1, the complete variable domain reads EAGVAQSPRYKIIEKRQSVAFWCNPISGHATLYWYQQILGQGPKLLIQFQNNGVVDDSQLPKDRFSAERLKGVDSTLKIQPAKLEDSAVYLCASSVGLYNEQFFGPGTRLTVL.

This chain uses TRBV4-1 with TRBJ2-5. CDR1 and CDR2 from the germline V gene are MGHRA and YSYEKL. The CDR3 runs 15 residues. Here the CDR3 reads CASSQDPAVQETQYF.

V usage is TRBV20-1 and J usage is TRBJ2-7; absent DNA, TCRdb's TRBD1 call cannot be checked. CDR3 length equals 14 residues. Germline assignment: CDR1 DFQATT and CDR2 SNEGSKA (reference sequence). The CDR3 reads CSARAGAPNHEQYF.

The chain is built from TRBV7-3 and TRBJ2-1; the TRBD1 assignment by TCRdb is unverifiable without DNA. Per germline, CDR1 SGHTA and CDR2 FQGTGA. This CDR3 has 15 residues. The CDR3 sequence is CASSLGYGGGHEQFF.

This chain uses TRBV19 with TRBJ1-2. CDR1 LNHDA and CDR2 SQIVND come from the germline V gene (reference sequence). The CDR3 covers 14 residues. The CDR3 loop is CASSPRAGSYGYTF. Filled out from reference TRBV19 and TRBJ1-2, the complete variable domain reads DGGITQSPKYLFRKEGQNVTLSCEQNLNHDAMYWYRQDPGQGLRLIYYSQIVNDFQKGDIAEGYSVSREKKESFPLTVTSAQKNPTAFYLCASSPRAGSYGYTFGSGTRLTVV.

The CDR3 region is CASSYSGRDQPQHF. This rearrangement joins TRBV6-5 to TRBJ1-5; TCRdb's D call of TRBD1 is untestable without DNA. CDR1 MNHEY and CDR2 SVGAGI come from the germline V gene. The CDR3 is 14 residues long.

This sequence joins TRBV29-1 and TRBJ1-1; TCRdb proposes TRBD1, but this gene call is untestable without DNA. The CDR3 covers 12 residues. Germline V CDR1 and CDR2: SQVTM, ANQGSEA. CDR3 region: CSVAQGGTEAFF.